The 5 T cell receptor beta chains given below trace back to one sample, sequenced in a study of radiotherapy plus CTLA-4 blockade in lung cancer. The assay was immunoSEQ multiplex PCR, and TCRdb's table has in-frame clones only and misses some. The profile shows tens of thousands of clones, about four fifths of them singletons. The sequencing here drew on peripheral blood, taken from a patient treated with radiotherapy plus ipilimumab. The receptors stem from a human donor with non-small cell lung cancer that progressed on radiotherapy plus ipilimumab.

The V gene is TRBV27, the J gene TRBJ2-3; 12 bases are a match to TRBD2. J was trimmed by 6 bases and V by 10 bases; bases with no gene match: 11. CDR3 size: 15 residues. CDR1 is MNHEY, CDR2 SMNVEV, per germline (reference sequence). CDR3 bases: TGTGCCACCGACAAACTAGCGGGAGGTGGGGATACGCAGTATTTT. Translation: CATDKLAGGGDTQYF.

This chain joins TRBV4-1 and TRBJ2-1, with TRBD1 matching over 9 bases. The CDR3 loop spans 16 amino acids. Trimming cost V 0 bases and J 4 bases; bases outside gene matches: 4. Per germline, CDR1 MGHRA and CDR2 YSYEKL. The CDR3 DNA follows: TGCGCCAGCAGCCAAGATGGACAGGGGTGGTACAATGAGCAGTTCTTC. Protein: CASSQDGQGWYNEQFF.

The genes are TRBV9 and TRBJ2-2; D gene unclear. V was cut by 0 bases and J by 4 bases, with 7 bases left in between. The CDR3 runs to 14 residues. Germline CDR1 reads SGDLS; CDR2 reads YYNGEE. CDR3 amino acids: CASSVAPGTGELFF. DNA of the CDR3: TGTGCCAGCAGCGTAGCTCCGGGCACCGGGGAGCTGTTTTTT. Combining the CDR3 with reference TRBV9 and TRBJ2-2 gives the whole variable domain DSGVTQTPKHLITATGQRVTLRCSPRSGDLSVYWYQQSLDQGLQFLIQYYNGEERAKGNILERFSAQQFPDLHSELNLSSLELGDSALYFCASSVAPGTGELFFGEGSRLTVL.

This chain links TRBV5-4 with TRBJ1-4; D perhaps matches TRBD1 (6 bases). This CDR3 region has 13 residues. Germline V gives CDR1 SGHNT, CDR2 YYREEE (reference sequence). The germline V and J ends were trimmed by 9 bases and 8 bases, with 17 bases remaining between them. The CDR3 nucleotides read TGTGCCATGCATTCGGGGGCAGGGGAAAAACTGTTTTTT. It encodes CAMHSGAGEKLFF.

V gene TRBV6-5 combines with J gene TRBJ2-4; D unresolved. CDR1 MNHEY and CDR2 SVGAGI come from the germline V gene. The length of the CDR3 is 15 residues. Trimming stripped 2 bases from V and 8 bases from J, with 16 bases between. In nucleotides, the CDR3 is TGTGCCAGCAGTTACAGTAGCACGACTCGCGACATTCAGTACTTC. It translates to CASSYSSTTRDIQYF.